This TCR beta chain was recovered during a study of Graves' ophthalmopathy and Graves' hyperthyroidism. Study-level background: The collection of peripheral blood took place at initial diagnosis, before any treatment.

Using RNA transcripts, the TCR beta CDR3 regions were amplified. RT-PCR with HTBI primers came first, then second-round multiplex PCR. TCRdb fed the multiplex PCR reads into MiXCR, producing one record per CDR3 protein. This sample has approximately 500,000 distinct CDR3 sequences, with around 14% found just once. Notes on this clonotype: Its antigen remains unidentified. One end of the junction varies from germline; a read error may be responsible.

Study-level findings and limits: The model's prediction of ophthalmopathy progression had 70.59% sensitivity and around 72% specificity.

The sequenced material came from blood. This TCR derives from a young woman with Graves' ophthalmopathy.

The CDR3 protein is CASRWGLNTEALF. CDR3 nucleotide sequence: TGTGCCAGTAGATGGGGGCTGAACACTGAAGCTTTATTT. The genes are TRBV19 and TRBJ1-1, with D perhaps matching TRBD1 (6 bases). This CDR3 is 13 amino acids long. Per germline, CDR1 LNHDA and CDR2 SQIVND (reference sequence).